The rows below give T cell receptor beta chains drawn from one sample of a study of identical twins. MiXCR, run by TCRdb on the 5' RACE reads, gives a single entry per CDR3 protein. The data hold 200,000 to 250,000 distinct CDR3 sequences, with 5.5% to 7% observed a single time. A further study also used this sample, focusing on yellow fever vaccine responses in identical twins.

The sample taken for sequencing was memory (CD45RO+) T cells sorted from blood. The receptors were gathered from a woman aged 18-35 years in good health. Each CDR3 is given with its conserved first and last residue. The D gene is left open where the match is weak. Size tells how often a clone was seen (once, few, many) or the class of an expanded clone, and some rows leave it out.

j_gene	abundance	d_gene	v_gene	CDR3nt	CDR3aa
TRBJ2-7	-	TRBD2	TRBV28	TGTGCCAGCAGGGATAGCGGGAGAGGGGGCGAGCAGTACTTC	CASRDSGRGGEQYF
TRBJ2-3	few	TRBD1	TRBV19	TGTGCCAGTAGCCTGGGACAGGGGGTAGCAGATACGCAGTATTTT	CASSLGQGVADTQYF
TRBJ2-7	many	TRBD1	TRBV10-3	TGTGCCATCAGTCCAAATCCGGGACAGGGTACGAAGCAGTACTTC	CAISPNPGQGTKQYF
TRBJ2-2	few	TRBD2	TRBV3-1	TGTGCCAGCAGCCAAGATTACGCGAGCGGGAATTGGGCCGGGGAGCTGTTTTTT	CASSQDYASGNWAGELFF
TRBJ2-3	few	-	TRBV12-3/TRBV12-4	TGTGCCAGCAGTTTATACCCAACGAACACAGATACGCAGTATTTT	CASSLYPTNTDTQYF
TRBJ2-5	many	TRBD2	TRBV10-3	TGTGCCATCAGAGGGACTAGCCTGGAGACCCAGTACTTC	CAIRGTSLETQYF
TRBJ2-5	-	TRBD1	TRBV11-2	TGTGCCAGCAGTTTCGGACAGGTATCGGAAGAGACCCAGTACTTC	CASSFGQVSEETQYF
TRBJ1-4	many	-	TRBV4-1	TGCGCCAGCAGCCAGGGAGGGACGAGCAGGACTAATGAAAAACTGTTTTTT	CASSQGGTSRTNEKLFF
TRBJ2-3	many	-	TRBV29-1	TGCAGCGTAGAGCATAGGGGACGTCTAGGAGATACGCAGTATTTT	CSVEHRGRLGDTQYF
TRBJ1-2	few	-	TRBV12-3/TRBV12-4	TGTGCCAGCAGTTCGACAGAGAAATACTCCTATGGCTACACCTTC	CASSSTEKYSYGYTF
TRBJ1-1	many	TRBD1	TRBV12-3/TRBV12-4	TGTGCCAGCGGGGACAGGGGCCTCCGTTCAGCTTTCTTT	CASGDRGLRSAFF
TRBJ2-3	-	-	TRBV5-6	TGTGCCAGCAGCTTGTTCTTGGCTAGCCACGGCACAGATACGCAGTATTTT	CASSLFLASHGTDTQYF
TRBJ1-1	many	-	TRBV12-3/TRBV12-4	TGTGCCAGCAGTTTACTACACCCCGTGGGCACTGAAGCTTTCTTT	CASSLLHPVGTEAFF
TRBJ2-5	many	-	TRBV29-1	TGCAGCGCCCAAACAGGGAACCAAGAGACCCAGTACTTC	CSAQTGNQETQYF
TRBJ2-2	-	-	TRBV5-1	TGCGCCAGCAGCAAGAATTACGAGGCGAGTAAGGGCGGGGAGCTGTTTTTT	CASSKNYEASKGGELFF
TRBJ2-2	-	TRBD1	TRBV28	TGTGCCAGCACCCGAGCGCGAGGGGGCCTTAGCACCGGGGAGCTGTTTTTT	CASTRARGGLSTGELFF
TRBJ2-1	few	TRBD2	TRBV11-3	TGTGCCAGCAGCCCGGAACCGGGACTAAAATACAATGAGCAGTTCTTC	CASSPEPGLKYNEQFF
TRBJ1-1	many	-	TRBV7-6	TGTGCCAGCAGCTTAGCCGGGACAACTGAAGCTTTCTTT	CASSLAGTTEAFF
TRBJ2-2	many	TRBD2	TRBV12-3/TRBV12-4	TGTGCCAGCAGTCGGACTAGCGGGAAAGGAGGGGAGCTGTTTTTT	CASSRTSGKGGELFF
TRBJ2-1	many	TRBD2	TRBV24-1	TGTGCCACCAGCCGGGTGAGCGGGAGCTCCTACAATGAGCAGTTCTTC	CATSRVSGSSYNEQFF
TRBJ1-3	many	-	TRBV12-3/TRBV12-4	TGTGCCAGCGATAGCTCTGGAAACACCATATATTTT	CASDSSGNTIYF
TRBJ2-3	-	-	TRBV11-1	TGTGCCAGCAGCTTAGTGGAGTTCGCGACAGACCTAGTTATGGATACGCAGTATTTT	CASSLVEFATDLVMDTQYF
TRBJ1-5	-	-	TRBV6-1	TGTGCCAGTCATACAGGGTTCGGTCAGCCCCAGCATTTT	CASHTGFGQPQHF
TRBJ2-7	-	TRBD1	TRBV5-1	TGCGCCAGCCATACTGGACAGGGCTACGAGCAGTACTTC	CASHTGQGYEQYF
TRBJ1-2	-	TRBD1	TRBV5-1	TGCGCCAGCAGCTTGGAGGACAGGGATTCCTATGGCTACACCTTC	CASSLEDRDSYGYTF
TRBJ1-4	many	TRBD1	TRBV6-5	TGTGCCAGCAGTTACTCCTCAGGGGGCTGGGAAAAACTGTTTTTT	CASSYSSGGWEKLFF
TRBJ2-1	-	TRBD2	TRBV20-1	TGCAGTGCTTCAGGACTAGTGTGGGAGCAGTTCTTC	CSASGLVWEQFF